Below, one T cell receptor beta chain is given with its context. Its matching antigen is unknown. Germline V gene sequence: CDR1 MNHNY, CDR2 SVGAGI (reference sequence). This CDR3 is 14 amino acids long. Trimming took 5 bases from V and 3 from J; bases not matched to a gene: 4. The study ran its PCR with 60 Vbeta and 13 Jbeta primers. This table comes from immunoSEQ multiplex PCR, and its TCRdb copy is limited to in-frame clones, with some not included. The sample totals more than 140,000 clones; its top ten clones hold about 2.2%. This entry is derived from a study of cytomegalovirus exposure and HLA in healthy donors. Study-level points and caveats: Associated with HLA alleles at 0.05 false discovery rate in a later analysis were around 15,000 TCR beta sequences. TCR beta chain V- and J-gene trimming was linked, in a later analysis, to a missense variant in DCLRE1C.

The chain recombines TRBV6-6 with TRBJ2-3; 8 positions agree with TRBD2. Sequenced sample: PBMCs. The receptor's source is a woman younger than 35 in good health and CMV-seronegative. Here the CDR3 reads CASSSGSLTDTQYF. CDR3 DNA sequence: TGTGCCAGCAGTAGCGGGAGTTTGACAGATACGCAGTATTTT.